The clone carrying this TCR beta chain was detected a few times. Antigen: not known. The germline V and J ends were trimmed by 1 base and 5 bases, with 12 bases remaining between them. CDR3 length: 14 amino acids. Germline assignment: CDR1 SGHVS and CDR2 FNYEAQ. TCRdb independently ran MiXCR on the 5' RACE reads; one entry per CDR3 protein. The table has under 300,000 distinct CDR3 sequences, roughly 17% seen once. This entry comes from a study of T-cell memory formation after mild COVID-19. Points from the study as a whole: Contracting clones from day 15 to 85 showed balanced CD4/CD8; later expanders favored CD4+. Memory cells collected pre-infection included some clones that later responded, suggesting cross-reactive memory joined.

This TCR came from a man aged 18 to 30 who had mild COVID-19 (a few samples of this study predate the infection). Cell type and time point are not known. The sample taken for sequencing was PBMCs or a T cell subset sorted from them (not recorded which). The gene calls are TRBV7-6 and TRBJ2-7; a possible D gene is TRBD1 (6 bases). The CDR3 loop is CASSLGVRGDEQYF. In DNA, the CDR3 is TGTGCCAGCAGCTTAGGGGTCAGGGGAGACGAGCAGTACTTC.